The T cell receptor (beta chain) described here comes from a study of T cells after yellow fever vaccination. General study findings and limits: CD4 and CD8 compartments shared a small share of clonotypes, likely from convergent recombination.

The table lists this clonotype with a few counts. Its target is unknown. In germline, CDR1 is SGHVS, CDR2 FQNEAQ. Trimming left V 4 bases short and J 0 bases short, with 19 bases between. The CDR3 sequence is 17 residues long. Synthesis of TCR cDNA relied on 5'RACE template switching, which attached a universal primer site and UMIs. One entry per CDR3 protein results from TCRdb running MiXCR on the 5' RACE reads. The data hold a few hundred thousand distinct CDR3 sequences, with 3.5% to 4.5% observed a single time. The source was PBMCs, collected 5 days after the yellow fever booster vaccination. V is TRBV7-8 and J is TRBJ2-7; D is unclear. This sequence originates from a man younger than 35 who received the YFV17D yellow fever vaccine. For the CDR3, the DNA is TGTGCCAGCAGCTCGACCGAAATGGACGCGAGCTCCTACGAGCAGTACTTC. Amino acids: CASSSTEMDASSYEQYF.